This T cell receptor (beta chain) was identified during a study of T cell changes during pregnancy in multiple sclerosis. This CDR3 is 15 amino acids long. CDR1 is ENHRY and CDR2 is SYGVKD in the germline V gene. V lost 10 bases to trimming and J lost 5 bases, with 20 bases between them. Assay used: immunoSEQ multiplex PCR; TCRdb lists only in-frame clones, some missing. The profile shows around 96,000 clones, around 94% of them singletons. This clonotype was obtained from a female donor in good health, enrolled as a control in a pregnancy study. This chain joins TRBV10-3 and TRBJ2-2; D perhaps matches TRBD2 (5 bases). The sequences come from peripheral blood, collected after pregnancy. The CDR3 nucleotides read TGTGCCACCCTCGGTTCGGGGATGGATACCGGGGAGCTGTTTTTT. Translating gives CATLGSGMDTGELFF.